Below, 5 T cell receptor beta chains from the same sample are listed, as sequenced in a study of blood T cell repertoires in COVID-19. Produced via immunoSEQ multiplex PCR; TCRdb's table is partial and in-frame only. This sample carries under 40,000 clones, 80% to 90% of them seen once, and the ten largest clones take just over 5.5%. The sample was peripheral blood. Source of these receptors: an elderly woman with active or convalescent COVID-19.

The chain carries TRBV6-5 and TRBJ1-5; no reliable D call. The CDR3 sequence is 13 residues long. CDR1 and CDR2 from the germline V gene are MNHEY and SVGAGI. V was pared by 8 bases and J by 5 bases, with 13 bases between. In DNA form, the CDR3 reads TGTGCCAGCGCCGGGGATCGAGATCAGCCCCAGCATTTT. The encoded protein is CASAGDRDQPQHF.

The count of this clone is one. The chain recombines TRBV21-1 with TRBJ2-6; TRBD1 is the table's D call, not checked against the DNA. TRBV21-1 is a recognized pseudogene. The CDR3 covers 19 residues. The CDR3 is CASRDLLGQPNSGANVLTF. For the CDR3, the DNA is TGTGCCAGCAGGGACCTTTTGGGACAGCCGAACTCTGGGGCCAACGTCCTGACTTTC.

This clone has only a few counts. The rearrangement uses TRBV7-3 and TRBJ2-3; 15 nucleotides align to TRBD2. The CDR3 extends over 15 amino acids. V gave up 5 bases and J gave up 4 bases; unmatched junction bases: 1. Germline V gives CDR1 SGHTA, CDR2 FQGTGA. The CDR3 is CASSRTSGGADTQYF. CDR3 DNA sequence: TGTGCCAGCAGCCGGACTAGCGGGGGGGCAGATACGCAGTATTTT.

This chain connects TRBV18 to TRBJ1-3; 7 bases line up with TRBD1. V shed 2 bases and J 0 bases; nucleotides not matched to a gene: 4. This CDR3 region has 16 residues. Germline CDR1 and CDR2: KGHSH and LQKENI. CDR3 amino acids: CASSPGGQISGNTIYF. CDR3 coding DNA: TGTGCCAGCTCACCAGGGGGACAGATCTCTGGAAACACCATATATTTT.

V usage is TRBV19 and J usage is TRBJ1-4; D is possibly TRBD1 (6 bases). Germline lookup yields CDR1 LNHDA and CDR2 SQIVND (reference sequence). Deletions cut 9 bases from V and 7 bases from J, with 21 bases between. The CDR3 runs 15 residues. CDR3 region: CARPLNRAVGEKLFF. The CDR3, as DNA: TGTGCCAGACCCCTCAACAGGGCAGTAGGTGAAAAACTGTTTTTT.